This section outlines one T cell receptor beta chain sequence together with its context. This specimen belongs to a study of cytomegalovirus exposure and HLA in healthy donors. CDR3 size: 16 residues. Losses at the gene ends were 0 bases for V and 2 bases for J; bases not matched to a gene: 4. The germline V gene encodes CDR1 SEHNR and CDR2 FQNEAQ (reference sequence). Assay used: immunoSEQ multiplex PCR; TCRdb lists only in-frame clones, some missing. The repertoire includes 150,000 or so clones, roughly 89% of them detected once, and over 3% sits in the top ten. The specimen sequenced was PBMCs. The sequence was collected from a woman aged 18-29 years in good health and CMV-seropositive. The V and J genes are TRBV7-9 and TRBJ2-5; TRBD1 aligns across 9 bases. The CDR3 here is CASSLARDRGQETQYF. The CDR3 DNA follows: TGTGCCAGCAGCTTAGCGCGAGACAGGGGGCAAGAGACCCAGTACTTC. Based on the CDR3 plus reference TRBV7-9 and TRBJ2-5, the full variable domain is DTGVSQNPRHKITKRGQNVTFRCDPISEHNRLYWYRQTLGQGPEFLTYFQNEAQLEKSRLLSDRFSAERPKGSFSTLEIQRTEQGDSAMYLCASSLARDRGQETQYFGPGTRLLVL.